A selection of T cell receptor beta chains follows, all from one sample in a study of blood T cell repertoires in COVID-19. The repertoire was sequenced with immunoSEQ multiplex PCR; TCRdb's copy has only in-frame clones and lacks some. The table lists about 250,000 clones, approximately 85% of them singletons, with 4.5% to 6% in the top ten. The material sequenced was peripheral blood. The receptors were gathered from a man aged 50 or older with active or convalescent COVID-19. Each CDR3 is given with its conserved first and last residue. The D gene is left open where the match is weak. Only some rows state a clone size, as once, few, many or a class for expanded clones.

>NA|NA|TRBV19|TRBJ1-1
CASSAYNRVNTEAFF
TGTGCCAGTAGTGCCTACAACCGGGTGAACACTGAAGCTTTCTTT
>NA|many|TRBV21-1|TRBJ2-1
CASSKGGTSALPNEQFF
TGTGCCAGCAGCAAAGGGGGGACTAGCGCCTTACCCAATGAGCAGTTCTTC
>TRBD2|NA|TRBV7-2|TRBJ2-5
CASSFKAGVVETQYF
TGTGCCAGCAGCTTCAAAGCGGGAGTGGTAGAGACCCAGTACTTC
>NA|NA|TRBV10-3|TRBJ2-3
CATEGESDTQYF
TGTGCCACCGAGGGGGAGTCAGATACGCAGTATTTT
>TRBD2|NA|TRBV7-6|TRBJ2-5
CASSLHPSGITETQYF
TGTGCCAGCAGCTTACACCCTAGCGGGATTACGGAGACCCAGTACTTC
>NA|NA|TRBV15|TRBJ1-2
CATRLSGAGGYTF
TGTGCCACCAGATTATCAGGGGCCGGCGGCTACACCTTC
>TRBD1|NA|TRBV6-5|TRBJ2-3
CASRAGGSDTQYF
TGTGCCAGCAGAGCAGGGGGTTCAGATACGCAGTATTTT
>NA|NA|TRBV5-1|TRBJ2-1
CASSLAPDFYEQFF
TGCGCCAGCAGCTTGGCCCCGGACTTTTATGAGCAGTTCTTC
>NA|NA|TRBV7-6|TRBJ1-3
CASSLVTGPTSGNTIYF
TGTGCCAGCAGCTTAGTAACAGGTCCCACCTCTGGAAACACCATATATTTT
>NA|NA|TRBV30|TRBJ2-2
CAWSAGFGELFF
TGTGCCTGGAGTGCAGGGTTCGGGGAGCTGTTTTTT
>NA|NA|TRBV15|TRBJ1-1
CATSIRVLNTEAFF
TGTGCCACCAGCATCCGCGTGTTAAACACTGAAGCTTTCTTT
>NA|NA|TRBV6-5|TRBJ1-5
CASSITGIGNQPQHF
TGTGCCAGCAGTATAACCGGGATCGGCAATCAGCCCCAGCATTTT
>NA|NA|TRBV10-3|TRBJ1-1
CAISGPGEGEAFF
TGTGCCATCAGTGGCCCCGGGGAAGGAGAAGCTTTCTTT
>NA|NA|TRBV2|TRBJ2-2
CASSEGFAGELFF
TGTGCCAGCAGCGAGGGATTTGCCGGGGAGCTGTTTTTT
>NA|NA|TRBV19|TRBJ1-2
CASRGGALRNYGYTF
TGTGCCAGTAGAGGTGGGGCCCTACGTAACTATGGCTACACCTTC
>TRBD2|NA|TRBV7-2|TRBJ2-1
CAKGGLAGGESSYNEQFF
TGTGCCAAAGGCGGGCTAGCGGGAGGGGAAAGCTCCTACAATGAGCAGTTCTTC
>NA|NA|TRBV19|TRBJ1-1
CASSRQPGTEAFF
TGTGCCAGTAGTCGACAGCCAGGGACTGAAGCTTTCTTT